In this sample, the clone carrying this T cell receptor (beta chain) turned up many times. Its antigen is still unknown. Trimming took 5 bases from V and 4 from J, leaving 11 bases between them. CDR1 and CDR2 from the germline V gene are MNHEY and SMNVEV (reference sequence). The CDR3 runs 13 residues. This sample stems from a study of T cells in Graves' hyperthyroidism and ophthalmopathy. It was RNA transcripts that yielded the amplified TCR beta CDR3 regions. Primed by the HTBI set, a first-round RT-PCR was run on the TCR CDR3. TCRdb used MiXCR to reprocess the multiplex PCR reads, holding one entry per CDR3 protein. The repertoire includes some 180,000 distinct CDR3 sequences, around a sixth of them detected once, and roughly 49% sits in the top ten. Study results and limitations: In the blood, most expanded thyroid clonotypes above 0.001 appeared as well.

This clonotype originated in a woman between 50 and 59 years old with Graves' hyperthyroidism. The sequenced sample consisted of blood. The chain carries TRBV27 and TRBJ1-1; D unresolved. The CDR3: CASSQEVSTEAFF. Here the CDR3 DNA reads TGTGCCAGCAGTCAAGAGGTAAGCACTGAAGCTTTCTTT.